The source of this TCR beta chain is a study of blood T cell repertoires in COVID-19. Study-wide context: COVID-19 samples from acute and convalescent phases originated in the United States, Italy and Spain.

The data were produced by immunoSEQ multiplex PCR, yet TCRdb's version contains in-frame clones alone and is incomplete. The top ten hold approximately 18% of the sample, which has 150,000 to 200,000 clones, 70% to 90% seen once. The CDR3 sequence is 15 residues long. The germline gives CDR1 SGHVS, CDR2 FQNEAQ. Losses at the gene ends were 1 base for V and 2 bases for J; bases not matched to a gene: 4. The clonotype was recovered from a person aged 70 to 85 with COVID-19, enrolled during active disease. This chain links TRBV7-8 with TRBJ2-7, with TRBD1 matching over 8 bases. The specimen sequenced was peripheral blood. CDR3 in DNA: TGTGCCAGCAGCTTAGTGACAGGGGCCCCCTACGAGCAGTACTTC. The encoded protein is CASSLVTGAPYEQYF.